The 22 T cell receptor beta chains reported below all come from one sample, sequenced in a study of CD8+ T cells in alopecia areata. Reverse transcribed after extraction, RNA yielded cDNA as the sequencing template. The assay was immunoSEQ multiplex PCR, and TCRdb's table has in-frame clones only and misses some. The table records some 130,000 clones, 53% of them present only once. Noted treatment: oral pan-JAK inhibitor, 5-10 mg twice daily. The sequencing here drew on CD4+ T cells sorted from blood, taken at week 4, from a patient treated with tofacitinib. These TCRs come from a human donor with alopecia areata.

A few counts support this clone. V and J are TRBV7-9 and TRBJ2-7; D is perhaps TRBD1 (6 bases). V was clipped by 3 bases and J by 0 bases, with 15 bases between them. CDR1 is SEHNR, CDR2 FQNEAQ, per germline (reference sequence). The CDR3 consists of 16 residues. The CDR3 DNA reads TGTGCCAGCAGCTTGCGGACAGTGACCTTCTCCTACGAGCAGTACTTC. The encoded protein is CASSLRTVTFSYEQYF.

The gene calls are TRBV2 and TRBJ2-1, with 7 bases identical to TRBD2. Germline assignment: CDR1 SNHLY and CDR2 FYNNEI. The CDR3 covers 15 residues. V lost 4 bases and J lost 4; bases outside the gene matches: 7. CDR3 sequence reads: CASSGSGKTYNEQFF. DNA for the CDR3: TGTGCCAGCAGTGGGAGCGGGAAAACATACAATGAGCAGTTCTTC. Variable domain in full (rest from reference TRBV2 and TRBJ2-1): EPEVTQTPSHQVTQMGQEVILRCVPISNHLYFYWYRQILGQKVEFLVSFYNNEISEKSEIFDDQFSVERPDGSNFTLKIRSTKLEDSAMYFCASSGSGKTYNEQFFGPGTRLTVL.

The chain is built from TRBV19 and TRBJ1-6; weak D call: TRBD1 (5 bases). This CDR3 comprises 15 residues. CDR1 is LNHDA and CDR2 is SQIVND in the germline V gene (reference sequence). The V and J ends lost 5 bases and 6 bases respectively, with 14 bases between them. The CDR3 nucleotides are TGTGCCAGTAGTCTCCCGCGGGGCGGTAATTCACCCCTCCACTTT. Its protein is CASSLPRGGNSPLHF.

V and J are TRBV29-1 and TRBJ2-2, with D uncertain. The ends were cut back, 2 bases at V and 8 bases at J, with 15 bases in the middle. Per germline, CDR1 SQVTM and CDR2 ANQGSEA. CDR3 length equals 14 residues. CDR3 sequence: CSVERGTGVGELFF. Here the CDR3 DNA reads TGCAGCGTTGAACGTGGTACTGGAGTAGGGGAGCTGTTTTTT.

The rearrangement joins TRBV29-1 to TRBJ2-3; D perhaps matches TRBD2 (6 bases). Germline V gene sequence: CDR1 SQVTM, CDR2 ANQGSEA. Trimming left V 0 bases short and J 1 base short, with 20 bases between. This CDR3 has 18 amino acids. The CDR3 region is CSVEDTRVGRGGTDTQYF. For the CDR3, the DNA is TGCAGCGTTGAAGACACGAGGGTTGGGCGGGGTGGCACAGATACGCAGTATTTT.

A word on this clone: An end of the junction does not agree with germline; a read error may underlie this. This sequence joins TRBV4-1 and TRBJ2-7; 11 bases are shared with TRBD2. CDR1 is MGHRA and CDR2 is YSYEKL in the germline V gene. The CDR3 has 15 amino acids. In DNA form, the CDR3 reads TGCGCCAGCACCCAAACTAGCGGGGGTAACTACGAGCAGTACTTC. Encoded protein: CASTQTSGGNYEQYF.

This clone came up a few times. The same CDR3 is also encoded by other DNA sequences in this sample. The rearrangement joins TRBV29-1 to TRBJ1-2; D gene uncertain. This CDR3 has 13 amino acids. CDR1 SQVTM and CDR2 ANQGSEA come from the germline V gene. V lost 0 bases, J lost 2 bases, and 7 bases lay in between. CDR3 nucleotide sequence: TGCAGCGTTGAAGAGGGGAGGAACTATGGCTACACCTTC. Translated, it gives CSVEEGRNYGYTF.

The chain couples TRBV25-1 to TRBJ1-4; a possible D gene is TRBD1 (6 bases). Per the germline V gene, CDR1 is MGHDK and CDR2 is SYGVNS. V lost 2 bases and J lost 0, with 10 bases in between. CDR3 length: 16 amino acids. CDR3 sequence reads: CASSERGGATNEKLFF. The CDR3 DNA reads TGTGCCAGCAGTGAAAGAGGGGGTGCAACTAATGAAAAACTGTTTTTT.

V gene TRBV5-1 combines with J gene TRBJ1-2; D remains unclear. V was shortened by 0 bases and J by 0 bases, with 15 bases between the two germline ends. The germline gives CDR1 SGHRS, CDR2 YFSETQ. This CDR3 region has 17 residues. This chain's CDR3 is CASSLVGSLPANYGYTF. The CDR3 region has the DNA TGCGCCAGCAGCTTGGTGGGCAGTCTGCCAGCTAACTATGGCTACACCTTC. Complete variable domain (other parts from reference TRBV5-1 and TRBJ1-2): KAGVTQTPRYLIKTRGQQVTLSCSPISGHRSVSWYQQTPGQGLQFLFEYFSETQRNKGNFPGRFSGRQFSNSRSEMNVSTLELGDSALYLCASSLVGSLPANYGYTFGSGTRLTVV.

This sequence joins TRBV6-5 and TRBJ2-7; 9 nucleotides agree with TRBD2. The CDR3 contains 15 residues. Germline CDR1 is MNHEY and CDR2 is SVGAGI. The V segment lost 4 bases and the J segment 3 bases; nucleotides outside the gene matches: 7. CDR3 in DNA: TGTGCCAGCAGTTCCTCGACTAGCGGTGGCTACGAGCAGTACTTC. Its protein is CASSSSTSGGYEQYF.

On this clone: Other DNA sequences in the same sample also yield this CDR3. V usage is TRBV5-4 and J usage is TRBJ2-2; D unresolved. V was cut by 5 bases and J by 5 bases, with 13 bases left in between. The germline gives CDR1 SGHNT, CDR2 YYREEE (reference sequence). The length of the CDR3 is 14 residues. The CDR3 region has the DNA TGTGCCAGCAGTCCTTCTCTTGGGACCGGGGAGCTGTTTTTT. This translates into CASSPSLGTGELFF.

The rearrangement links TRBV15 to TRBJ2-3, with 7 bases lining up with TRBD2. The V and J ends lost 3 bases and 1 base, in that order; junction bases with no gene match: 10. CDR3 length equals 17 residues. Germline V CDR1 and CDR2: LNHNV, YYDKDF (reference sequence). The CDR3 nucleotides read TGTGCCACCAGCAGCCTCAAGACTAGCACACGCACAGATACGCAGTATTTT. Amino acids: CATSSLKTSTRTDTQYF.

V and J are TRBV6-6 and TRBJ2-6, with D maybe TRBD1 (5 bases). Germline assignment: CDR1 MNHNY and CDR2 SVGAGI (reference sequence). The CDR3 is 14 residues long. V shed 6 bases and J shed 2 bases, with 8 bases lying between them. CDR3 DNA sequence: TGTGCCAGCAGCAGCAGGGCTGGGGCCAACGTCCTGACTTTC. It is translated as CASSSRAGANVLTF.

V and J are TRBV4-2 and TRBJ2-1, with 8 bases matching TRBD1. Germline values: CDR1 LGHNA, CDR2 YNFKEQ. CDR3 length: 12 amino acids. After removal of 4 bases from V and 11 bases from J, the junction contained 4 bases not matched to a gene. The CDR3: CASSLAGGQQFF. In DNA, the CDR3 is TGTGCCAGCAGCCTAGCAGGGGGCCAGCAGTTCTTC.

This clone was seen only a few times. The V call is TRBV28, the J call TRBJ2-1; the D gene is possibly TRBD2 (6 bases). The length of the CDR3 is 15 residues. Germline loops: CDR1 MDHEN, CDR2 SYDVKM. Trimming shortened V by 4 bases and J by 7 bases, and 17 bases separated the two germline ends. CDR3 DNA: TGTGCCAGCAGTTATGCCACCCGGGACTCTAATGAGCAGTTCTTC. This sequence encodes CASSYATRDSNEQFF.

This clone was counted between two and nine times. This sequence joins TRBV18 and TRBJ1-5; D remains ambiguous. Trimming left V 2 bases short and J 1 base short, with 3 bases between. The CDR3 has 13 amino acids. Per the germline V gene, CDR1 is KGHSH and CDR2 is LQKENI. CDR3 sequence (DNA): TGTGCCAGCTCACCAGTAAGCAATCAGCCCCAGCATTTT. This sequence encodes CASSPVSNQPQHF.

V is TRBV5-1 and J is TRBJ1-1, with a weak D call TRBD1 (5 bases). Between the trimmed V and J ends, which lost 6 bases and 0 bases, there was a span of 12 bases. The germline gives CDR1 SGHRS, CDR2 YFSETQ. The CDR3 has 14 amino acids. This CDR3 is CASTHDSVNTEAFF. The CDR3 coding sequence is TGCGCCAGCACCCATGACAGTGTGAACACTGAAGCTTTCTTT.

J is TRBJ2-2 and V is TRBV4-1; the D is unclear. Germline V gives CDR1 MGHRA, CDR2 YSYEKL. The ends were cut back, 3 bases at V and 2 bases at J, with 16 bases in the middle. The CDR3 length is 17 residues. The CDR3 sequence: CASSHHLVGDNTGELFF. CDR3 bases: TGCGCCAGCAGCCATCACTTAGTTGGAGATAACACCGGGGAGCTGTTTTTT.

This chain links TRBV2 with TRBJ2-1; 7 bases are a match to TRBD2. Trimming cost V 3 bases and J 12 bases; bases outside gene matches: 2. The germline V gene has CDR1 SNHLY and CDR2 FYNNEI. The CDR3 has 11 residues. The CDR3 sequence is CASSDPGGQFF. The CDR3 DNA follows: TGTGCCAGCAGTGATCCGGGAGGGCAGTTCTTC. Combining the CDR3 with reference TRBV2 and TRBJ2-1 gives the whole variable domain EPEVTQTPSHQVTQMGQEVILRCVPISNHLYFYWYRQILGQKVEFLVSFYNNEISEKSEIFDDQFSVERPDGSNFTLKIRSTKLEDSAMYFCASSDPGGQFFGPGTRLTVL.

This clone was observed a few times. The V gene is TRBV4-1, the J gene TRBJ1-3; D remains unclear. Germline V gene data show CDR1 as MGHRA and CDR2 as YSYEKL. Trimming took off 1 base at V and 0 bases at J, with 13 bases between the two ends. The CDR3 runs to 17 residues. The CDR3 is CASSQGQTGLSGNTIYF. In nucleotides, the CDR3 is TGCGCCAGCAGCCAAGGGCAGACGGGCCTCTCTGGAAACACCATATATTTT.

The chain carries TRBV27 and TRBJ2-6; TRBD1 matches 8 bases. CDR1 MNHEY and CDR2 SMNVEV come from the germline V gene (reference sequence). CDR3 size: 17 residues. Trimming cost V 5 bases and J 2 bases; bases outside gene matches: 8. CDR3 loop: CASSLRQGRTGANVLTF. The CDR3 DNA reads TGTGCCAGCAGTCTCCGACAGGGGCGGACTGGGGCCAACGTCCTGACTTTC.

The genes are TRBV2 and TRBJ1-1; D ambiguous. CDR3 size: 13 residues. V lost 7 bases to trimming and J lost 6 bases, with 15 bases between them. CDR1 and CDR2 (germline): SNHLY, FYNNEI. The CDR3 protein is CASTQGRASEAFF. The CDR3 nucleotides read TGTGCCAGCACCCAAGGGAGGGCGTCTGAAGCTTTCTTT.